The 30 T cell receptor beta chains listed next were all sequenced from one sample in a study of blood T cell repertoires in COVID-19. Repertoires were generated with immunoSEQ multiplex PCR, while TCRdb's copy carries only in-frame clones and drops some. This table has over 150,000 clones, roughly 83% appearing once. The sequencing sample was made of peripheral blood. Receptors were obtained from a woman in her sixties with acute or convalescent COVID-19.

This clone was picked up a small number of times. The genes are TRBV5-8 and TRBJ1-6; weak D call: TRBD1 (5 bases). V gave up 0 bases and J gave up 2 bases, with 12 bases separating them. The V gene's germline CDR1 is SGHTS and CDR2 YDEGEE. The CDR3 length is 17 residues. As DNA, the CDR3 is TGTGCCAGCAGCTTGGTGCTGGGGCAACCCTATAATTCACCCCTCCACTTT. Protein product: CASSLVLGQPYNSPLHF.

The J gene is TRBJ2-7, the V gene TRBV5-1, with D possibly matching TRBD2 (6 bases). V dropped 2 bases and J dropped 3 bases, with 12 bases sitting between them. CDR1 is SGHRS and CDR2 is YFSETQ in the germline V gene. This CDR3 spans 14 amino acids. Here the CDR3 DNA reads TGCGCCAGCAGCTTCGGCGGGGACCGCTACGAGCAGTACTTC. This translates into CASSFGGDRYEQYF.

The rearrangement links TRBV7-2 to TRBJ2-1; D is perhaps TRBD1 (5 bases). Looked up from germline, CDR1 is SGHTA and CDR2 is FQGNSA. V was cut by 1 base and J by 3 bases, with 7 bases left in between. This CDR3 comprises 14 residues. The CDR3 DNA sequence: TGTGCCAGCAGCTTAGGGGGCGTCTACAATGAGCAGTTCTTC. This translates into CASSLGGVYNEQFF. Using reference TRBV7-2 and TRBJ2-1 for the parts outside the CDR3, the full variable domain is GAGVSQSPSNKVTEKGKDVELRCDPISGHTALYWYRQSLGQGLEFLIYFQGNSAPDKSGLPSDRFSAERTGGSVSTLTIQRTQQEDSAVYLCASSLGGVYNEQFFGPGTRLTVL.

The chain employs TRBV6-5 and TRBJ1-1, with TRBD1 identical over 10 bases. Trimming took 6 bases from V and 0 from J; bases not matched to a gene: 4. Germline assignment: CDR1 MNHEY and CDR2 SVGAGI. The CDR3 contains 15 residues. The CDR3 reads CASRTGGFMNTEAFF. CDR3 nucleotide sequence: TGTGCCAGCAGGACAGGGGGCTTCATGAACACTGAAGCTTTCTTT.

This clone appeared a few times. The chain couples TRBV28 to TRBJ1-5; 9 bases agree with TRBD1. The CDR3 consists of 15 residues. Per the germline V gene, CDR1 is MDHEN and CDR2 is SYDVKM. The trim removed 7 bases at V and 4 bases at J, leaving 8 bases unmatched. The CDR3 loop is CASTTTGQGNQPQHF. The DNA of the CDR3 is TGTGCCAGCACTACCACTGGACAGGGGAATCAGCCCCAGCATTTT.

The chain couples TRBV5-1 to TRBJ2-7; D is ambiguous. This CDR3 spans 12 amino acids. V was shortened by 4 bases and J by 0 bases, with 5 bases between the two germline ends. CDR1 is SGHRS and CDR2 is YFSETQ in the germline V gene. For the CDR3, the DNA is TGCGCCAGCAGCCCGAGCTCCTACGAGCAGTACTTC. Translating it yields CASSPSSYEQYF.

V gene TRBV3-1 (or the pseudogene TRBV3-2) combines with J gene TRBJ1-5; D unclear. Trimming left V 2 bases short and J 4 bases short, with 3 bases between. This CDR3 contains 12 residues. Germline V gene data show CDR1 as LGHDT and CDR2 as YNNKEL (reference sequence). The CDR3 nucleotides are TGTGCCAGCAGCCAACTAAATCAGCCCCAGCATTTT. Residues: CASSQLNQPQHF.

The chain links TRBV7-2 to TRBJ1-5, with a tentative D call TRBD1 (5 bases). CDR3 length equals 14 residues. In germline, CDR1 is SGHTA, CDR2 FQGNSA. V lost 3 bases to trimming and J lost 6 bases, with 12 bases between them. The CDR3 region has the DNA TGTGCCAGCAGCTTCTCGGGGGGAGGTCAGCCCCAGCATTTT. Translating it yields CASSFSGGGQPQHF.

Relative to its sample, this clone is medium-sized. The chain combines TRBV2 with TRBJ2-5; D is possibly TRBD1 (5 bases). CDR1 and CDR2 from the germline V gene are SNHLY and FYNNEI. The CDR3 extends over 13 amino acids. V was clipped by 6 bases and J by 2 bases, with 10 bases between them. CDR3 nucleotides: TGTGCCAGCAGACCCGACAGACAAGAGACCCAGTACTTC. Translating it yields CASRPDRQETQYF.

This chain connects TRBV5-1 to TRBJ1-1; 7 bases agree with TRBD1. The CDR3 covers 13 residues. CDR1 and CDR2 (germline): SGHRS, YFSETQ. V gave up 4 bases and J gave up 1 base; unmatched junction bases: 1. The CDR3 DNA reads TGCGCCAGCAGCCGGACAGGGAACACTGAAGCTTTCTTT. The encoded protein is CASSRTGNTEAFF.

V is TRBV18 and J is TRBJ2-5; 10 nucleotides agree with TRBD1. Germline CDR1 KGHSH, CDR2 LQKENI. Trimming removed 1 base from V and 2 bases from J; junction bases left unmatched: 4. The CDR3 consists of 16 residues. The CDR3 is CASSPLGTGAQETQYF. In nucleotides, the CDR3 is TGTGCCAGCTCACCACTGGGGACAGGGGCACAAGAGACCCAGTACTTC.

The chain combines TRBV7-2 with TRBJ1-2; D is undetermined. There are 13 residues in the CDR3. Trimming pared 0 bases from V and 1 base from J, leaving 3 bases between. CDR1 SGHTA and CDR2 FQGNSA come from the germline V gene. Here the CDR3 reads CASSLAGNYGYTF. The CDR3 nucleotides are TGTGCCAGCAGCTTAGCCGGTAACTATGGCTACACCTTC.

CDR3 nucleotides: TGTGCCAGCAGCCAAGACACAGGGTACAATCAGCCCCAGCATTTT. The encoded protein is CASSQDTGYNQPQHF. The V gene is TRBV3-1 (or the pseudogene TRBV3-2), the J gene TRBJ1-5; weak D call: TRBD1 (6 bases). This CDR3 is built from 15 residues. The V gene's germline CDR1 is LGHDT and CDR2 YNNKEL (reference sequence). V shed 0 bases and J shed 3 bases, with 9 bases lying between them.

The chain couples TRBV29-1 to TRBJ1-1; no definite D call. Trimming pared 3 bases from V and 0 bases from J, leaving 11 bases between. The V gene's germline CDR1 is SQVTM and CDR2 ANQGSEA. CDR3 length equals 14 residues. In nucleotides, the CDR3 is TGCAGCGTTGATGGGAGCGGAGTGAACACTGAAGCTTTCTTT. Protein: CSVDGSGVNTEAFF.

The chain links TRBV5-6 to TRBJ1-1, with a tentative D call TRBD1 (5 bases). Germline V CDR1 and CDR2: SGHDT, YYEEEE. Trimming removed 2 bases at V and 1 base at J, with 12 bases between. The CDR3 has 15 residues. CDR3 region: CASSFGDSWNTEAFF. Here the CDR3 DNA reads TGTGCCAGCAGCTTTGGGGACTCGTGGAACACTGAAGCTTTCTTT.

CDR3 in amino acids: CASSADRGRGPYGYTF. The CDR3 DNA follows: TGTGCCAGCAGTGCCGACAGGGGGCGAGGCCCGTATGGCTACACCTTC. This rearrangement joins TRBV25-1 to TRBJ1-2, with 10 bases matching TRBD1. J lost 5 bases, V lost 4 bases, and 10 bases had no gene match. The CDR3 covers 16 residues. Germline V gene data show CDR1 as MGHDK and CDR2 as SYGVNS.

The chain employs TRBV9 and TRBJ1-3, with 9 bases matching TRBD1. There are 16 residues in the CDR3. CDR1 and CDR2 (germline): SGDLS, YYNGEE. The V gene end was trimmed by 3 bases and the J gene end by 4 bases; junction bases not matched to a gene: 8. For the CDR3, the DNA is TGTGCCAGCAGCGCCGAGGCGGGGACAGGGGGAAACACCATATATTTT. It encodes CASSAEAGTGGNTIYF.

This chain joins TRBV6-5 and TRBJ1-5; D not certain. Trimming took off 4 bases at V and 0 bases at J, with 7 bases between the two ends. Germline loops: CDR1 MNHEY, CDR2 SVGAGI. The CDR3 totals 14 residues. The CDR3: CASSSSFSNQPQHF. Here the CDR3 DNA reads TGTGCCAGCAGTTCGAGTTTTAGCAATCAGCCCCAGCATTTT.

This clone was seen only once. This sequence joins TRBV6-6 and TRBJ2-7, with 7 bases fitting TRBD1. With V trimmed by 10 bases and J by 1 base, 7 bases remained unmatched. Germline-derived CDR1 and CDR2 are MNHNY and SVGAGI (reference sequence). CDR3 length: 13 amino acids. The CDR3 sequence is CATGQDISYEQYF. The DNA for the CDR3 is TGTGCCACCGGACAGGACATTTCCTACGAGCAGTACTTC.

CDR3 in DNA: TGCGCCAGCAGCGTGGGGACAGGCAATGAAAAACTGTTTTTT. Protein sequence: CASSVGTGNEKLFF. This rearrangement joins TRBV5-1 to TRBJ1-4; TRBD1 matches 8 bases. The germline CDR1 and CDR2 sequences are SGHRS and YFSETQ. J gave up 5 bases and V 4 bases, and 4 bases lay outside the gene matches. The CDR3 has 14 amino acids.

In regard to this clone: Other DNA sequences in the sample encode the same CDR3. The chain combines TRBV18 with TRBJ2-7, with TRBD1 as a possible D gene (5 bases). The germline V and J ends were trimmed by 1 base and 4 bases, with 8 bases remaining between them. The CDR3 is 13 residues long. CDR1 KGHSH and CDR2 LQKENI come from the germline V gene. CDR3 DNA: TGTGCCAGCTCACCACGTCAGGGTTACGAGCAGTACTTC. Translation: CASSPRQGYEQYF. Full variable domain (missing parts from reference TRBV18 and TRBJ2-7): NAGVMQNPRHLVRRRGQEARLRCSPMKGHSHVYWYRQLPEEGLKFMVYLQKENIIDESGMPKERFSAEFPKEGPSILRIQQVVRGDSAAYFCASSPRQGYEQYFGPGTRLTVT.

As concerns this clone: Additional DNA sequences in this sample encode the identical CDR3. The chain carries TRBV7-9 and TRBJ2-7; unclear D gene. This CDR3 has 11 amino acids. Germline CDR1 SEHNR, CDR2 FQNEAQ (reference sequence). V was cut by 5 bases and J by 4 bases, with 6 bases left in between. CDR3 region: CASSPGYEQYF. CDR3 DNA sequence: TGTGCCAGCAGCCCCGGGTACGAGCAGTACTTC.

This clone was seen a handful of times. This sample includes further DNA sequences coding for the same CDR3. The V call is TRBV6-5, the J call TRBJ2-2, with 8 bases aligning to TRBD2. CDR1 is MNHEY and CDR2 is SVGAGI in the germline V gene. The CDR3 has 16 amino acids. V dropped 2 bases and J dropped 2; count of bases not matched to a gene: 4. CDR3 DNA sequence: TGTGCCAGCAGTTACGCAGCGGGGGCTAACACCGGGGAGCTGTTTTTT. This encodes CASSYAAGANTGELFF.

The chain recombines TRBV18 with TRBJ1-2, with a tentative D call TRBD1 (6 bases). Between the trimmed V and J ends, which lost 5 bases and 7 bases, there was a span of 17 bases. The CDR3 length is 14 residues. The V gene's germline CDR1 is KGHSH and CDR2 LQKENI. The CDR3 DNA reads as TGTGCCAGCTCATACATCCAGGTGGGGGCTGGCTACACCTTC. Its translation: CASSYIQVGAGYTF.

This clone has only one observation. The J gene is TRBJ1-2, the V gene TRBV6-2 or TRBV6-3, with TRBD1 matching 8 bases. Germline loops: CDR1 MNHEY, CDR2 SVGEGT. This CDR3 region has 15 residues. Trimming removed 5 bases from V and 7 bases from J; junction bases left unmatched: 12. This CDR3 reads CASSRHVDRDSGYTF. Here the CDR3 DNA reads TGTGCCAGCAGTCGCCATGTGGACAGGGATAGTGGCTACACCTTC.

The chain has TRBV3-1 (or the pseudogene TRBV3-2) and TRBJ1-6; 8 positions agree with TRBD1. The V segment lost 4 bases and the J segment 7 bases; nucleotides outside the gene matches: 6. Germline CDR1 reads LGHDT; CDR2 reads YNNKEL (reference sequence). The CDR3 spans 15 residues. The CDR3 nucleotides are TGTGCCAGCAGCCTCGCAGGGGGCGGCAATTCACCCCTCCACTTT. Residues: CASSLAGGGNSPLHF.

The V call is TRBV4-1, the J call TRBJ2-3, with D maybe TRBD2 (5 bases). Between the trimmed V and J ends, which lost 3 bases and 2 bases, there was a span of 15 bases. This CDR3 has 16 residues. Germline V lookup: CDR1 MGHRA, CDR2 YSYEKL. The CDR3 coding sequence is TGCGCCAGCAGCCACTTCACTGGAGGAGCCACAGATACGCAGTATTTT. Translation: CASSHFTGGATDTQYF.

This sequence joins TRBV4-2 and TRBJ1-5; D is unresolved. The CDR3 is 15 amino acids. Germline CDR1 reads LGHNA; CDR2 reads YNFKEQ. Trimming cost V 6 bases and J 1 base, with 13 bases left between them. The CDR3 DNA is TGTGCCAGCAGGCCAACAGATCCGAGCAATCAGCCCCAGCATTTT. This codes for CASRPTDPSNQPQHF.

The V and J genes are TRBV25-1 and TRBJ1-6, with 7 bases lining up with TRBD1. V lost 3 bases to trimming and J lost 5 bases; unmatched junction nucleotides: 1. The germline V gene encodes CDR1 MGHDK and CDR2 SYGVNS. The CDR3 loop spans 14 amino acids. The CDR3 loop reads CASSEDRNNSPLHF. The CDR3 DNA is TGTGCCAGCAGTGAGGACAGGAATAATTCACCCCTCCACTTT.

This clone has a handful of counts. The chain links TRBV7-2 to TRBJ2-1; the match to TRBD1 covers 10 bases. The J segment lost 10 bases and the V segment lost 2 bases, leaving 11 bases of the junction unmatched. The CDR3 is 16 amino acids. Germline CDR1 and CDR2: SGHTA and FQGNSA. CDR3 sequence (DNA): TGTGCCAGCAGCTTAAGGTGGGGACAGGGGTCTCGAGAGCAGTTCTTC. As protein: CASSLRWGQGSREQFF.